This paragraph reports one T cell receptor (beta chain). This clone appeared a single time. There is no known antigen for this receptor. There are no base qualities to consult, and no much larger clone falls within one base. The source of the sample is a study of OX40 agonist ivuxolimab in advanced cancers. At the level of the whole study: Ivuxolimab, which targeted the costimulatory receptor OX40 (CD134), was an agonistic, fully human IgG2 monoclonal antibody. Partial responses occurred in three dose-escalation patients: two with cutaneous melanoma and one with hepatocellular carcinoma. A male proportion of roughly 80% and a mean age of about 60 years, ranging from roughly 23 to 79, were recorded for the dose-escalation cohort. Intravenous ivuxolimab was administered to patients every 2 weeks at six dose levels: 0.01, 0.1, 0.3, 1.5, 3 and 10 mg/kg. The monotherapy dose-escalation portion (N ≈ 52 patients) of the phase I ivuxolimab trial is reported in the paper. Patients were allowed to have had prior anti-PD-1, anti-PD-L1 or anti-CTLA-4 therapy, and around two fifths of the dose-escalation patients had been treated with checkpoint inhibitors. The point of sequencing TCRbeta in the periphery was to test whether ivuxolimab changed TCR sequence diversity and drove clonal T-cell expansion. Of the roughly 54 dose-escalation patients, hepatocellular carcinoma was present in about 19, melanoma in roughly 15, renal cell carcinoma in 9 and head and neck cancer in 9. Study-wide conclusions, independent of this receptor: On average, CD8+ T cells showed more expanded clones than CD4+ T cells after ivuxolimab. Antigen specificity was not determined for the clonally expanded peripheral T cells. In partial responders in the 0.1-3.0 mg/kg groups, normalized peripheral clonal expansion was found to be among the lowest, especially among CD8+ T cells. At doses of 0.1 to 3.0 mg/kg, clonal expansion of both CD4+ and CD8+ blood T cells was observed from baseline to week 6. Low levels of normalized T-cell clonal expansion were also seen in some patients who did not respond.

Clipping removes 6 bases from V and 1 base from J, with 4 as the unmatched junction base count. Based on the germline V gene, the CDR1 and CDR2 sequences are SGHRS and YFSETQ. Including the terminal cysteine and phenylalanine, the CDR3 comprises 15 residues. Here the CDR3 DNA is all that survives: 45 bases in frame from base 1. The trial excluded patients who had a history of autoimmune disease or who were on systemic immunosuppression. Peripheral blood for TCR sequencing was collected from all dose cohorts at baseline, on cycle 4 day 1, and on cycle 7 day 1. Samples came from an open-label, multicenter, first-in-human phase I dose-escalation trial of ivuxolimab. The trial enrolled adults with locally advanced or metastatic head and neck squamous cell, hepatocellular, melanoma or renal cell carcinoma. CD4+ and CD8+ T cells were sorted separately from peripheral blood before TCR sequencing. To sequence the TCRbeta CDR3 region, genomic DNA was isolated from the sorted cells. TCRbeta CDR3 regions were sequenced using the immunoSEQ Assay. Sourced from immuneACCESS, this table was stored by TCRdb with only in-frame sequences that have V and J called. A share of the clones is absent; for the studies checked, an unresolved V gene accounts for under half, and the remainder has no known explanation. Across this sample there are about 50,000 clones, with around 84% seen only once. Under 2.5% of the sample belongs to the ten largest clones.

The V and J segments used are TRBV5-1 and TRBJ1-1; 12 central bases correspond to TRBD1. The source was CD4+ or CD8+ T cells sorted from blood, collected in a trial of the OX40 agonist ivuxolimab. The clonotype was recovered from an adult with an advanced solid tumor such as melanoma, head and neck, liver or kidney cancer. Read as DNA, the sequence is TGCGCCAGCACGGGACAGGGGGCGTCGAACACTGAAGCTTTCTTT. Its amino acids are CASTGQGASNTEAFF.